This T cell receptor (beta chain) is from a study of naive and memory T cell subsets. Findings and limits, study-wide: Especially in CD8 cells, naive repertoires contained a few larger clonotypes, possibly CD45RA-re-expressing memory cells. Naive and memory repertoire findings lacked a ground truth for validation.

An equimolar mix of two oligonucleotides served as the beta constant-region primer for TRBC1 and TRBC2. The ligated cDNA underwent four PCR rounds using SP2 and nested alpha and beta constant-region primers. TCRdb fed the UMI-ligation and nested PCR reads into MiXCR, producing one record per CDR3 protein. The sample lists approximately 150,000 distinct CDR3 sequences; roughly 22% were seen once. The CDR3 totals 14 residues. Trimming left V 7 bases short and J 5 bases short, with 15 bases between. Germline values: CDR1 DFQATT, CDR2 SNEGSKA (reference sequence). This clonotype has a count of ten or more. What it binds is not known.

This receptor was obtained from a human donor in good health. Sequenced sample: naive CD4+ T cells from blood. The V call is TRBV20-1, the J call TRBJ1-6, with D perhaps matching TRBD1 (5 bases). Here the CDR3 DNA reads TGCAGTGGTTCCGGGACGGTGAATAATTCACCCCTCCACTTT. It encodes CSGSGTVNNSPLHF.